One and the same sample provided the 7 T cell receptor beta chains below, sequenced in a study of neurological immune-mediated disorders. TCRdb processed the 5' RACE reads anew with MiXCR; each CDR3 protein has one entry. In the table there are tens of thousands of distinct CDR3 sequences, about 9.3% of which are singletons. The sample consisted of PBMCs. All receptors come from a man aged 40-50 years in good health.

Ten or more counts support this clonotype. The chain has TRBV2 and TRBJ2-3; D might be TRBD1 (6 bases). The CDR3 has 14 amino acids. Germline loops: CDR1 SNHLY, CDR2 FYNNEI. V lost 7 bases, J lost 5 bases, and 16 bases lay in between. CDR3 DNA: TGTGCCAGCAAAAAAAACGTAGGGGGAGATACGCAGTATTTT. Amino acids: CASKKNVGGDTQYF.

Ten or more counts support this clonotype. The V gene is TRBV11-2, the J gene TRBJ1-4; no definite D call. This CDR3 is 15 amino acids long. V lost 0 bases and J lost 7, with 12 bases in between. CDR1 and CDR2 (germline): SGHAT, FQNNGV. The CDR3 reads CASSLDGGRGEKLFF. The CDR3 nucleotides are TGTGCCAGCAGCTTAGATGGCGGGCGCGGTGAAAAACTGTTTTTT.

The J gene is TRBJ2-4, the V gene TRBV27, with D unresolved. The germline V gene encodes CDR1 MNHEY and CDR2 SMNVEV (reference sequence). The CDR3 is 16 residues long. V gave up 4 bases and J gave up 0 bases, with 13 bases separating them. CDR3 residues: CASSSPEKVAKNIQYF. CDR3 sequence (DNA): TGTGCCAGCAGTTCCCCCGAGAAGGTAGCCAAAAACATTCAGTACTTC.

V usage is TRBV5-1 and J usage is TRBJ2-3; 12 bases are a match to TRBD2. There are 16 residues in the CDR3. CDR1 is SGHRS and CDR2 is YFSETQ in the germline V gene. Trimming at V came to 3 bases and at J to 6 bases, leaving 8 bases not matched to a gene. The CDR3 sequence is CASSYTSGRPGDTQYF. In DNA form, the CDR3 reads TGCGCCAGCAGCTACACTAGCGGGAGGCCCGGCGATACGCAGTATTTT.

In its sample, this clonotype was seen a few times. V is TRBV28 and J is TRBJ1-2; D ambiguous. The germline CDR1 and CDR2 sequences are MDHEN and SYDVKM. V was shortened by 8 bases and J by 5 bases, with 15 bases between the two germline ends. CDR3 size: 13 residues. The CDR3 sequence: CASWERIGYGYTF. CDR3 DNA: TGTGCCAGCTGGGAACGGATCGGGTATGGCTACACCTTC.

This clonotype was counted ten times or more. V usage is TRBV6-6 and J usage is TRBJ2-7, with D hard to call. This CDR3 spans 12 amino acids. V lost 0 bases and J lost 2, with 2 bases in between. Germline V lookup: CDR1 MNHNY, CDR2 SVGAGI (reference sequence). CDR3 nucleotide sequence: TGTGCCAGCAGTTACTCGCCCTACGAGCAGTACTTC. Its translation is CASSYSPYEQYF.

This clonotype was counted at least ten times. This chain uses TRBV5-5 with TRBJ2-3, with D hard to call. The V gene's germline CDR1 is SGHKS and CDR2 YYEKEE (reference sequence). The CDR3 extends over 12 amino acids. V was shortened by 5 bases and J by 6 bases, with 10 bases between the two germline ends. The CDR3 here is CASSEGPDTQYF. CDR3 DNA sequence: TGTGCCAGCAGTGAAGGGCCTGATACGCAGTATTTT.